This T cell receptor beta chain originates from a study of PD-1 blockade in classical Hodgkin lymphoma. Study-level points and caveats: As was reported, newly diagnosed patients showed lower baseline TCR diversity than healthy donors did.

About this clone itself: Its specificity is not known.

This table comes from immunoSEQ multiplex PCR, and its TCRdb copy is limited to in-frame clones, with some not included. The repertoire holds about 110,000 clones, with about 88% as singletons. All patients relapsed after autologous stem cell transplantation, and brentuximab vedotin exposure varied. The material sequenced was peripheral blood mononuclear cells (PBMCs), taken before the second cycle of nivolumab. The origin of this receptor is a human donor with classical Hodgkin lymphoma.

The CDR3 DNA reads TGTGCCAGCAGCTTAGCCGGGACAGGAGACGAGCAGTACTTC. It yields the protein CASSLAGTGDEQYF. The chain couples TRBV7-2 to TRBJ2-7, with TRBD1 matching 8 bases. Germline-derived CDR1 and CDR2 are SGHTA and FQGNSA. V lost 0 bases, J lost 5 bases, and 3 bases stayed unmatched. The CDR3 loop spans 14 amino acids.